A selection of T cell receptor beta chains follows, all from one sample in a study of T cell responses to AZD1222 COVID-19 vaccine. Data came from immunoSEQ multiplex PCR; TCRdb stores just in-frame clones and leaves some out. The table has over 65,000 clones, around 89% seen once. The sample here was peripheral blood, taken on day 0 of AZD1222 vaccination. Every receptor here comes from an adult in good health. Both conserved end residues are part of each CDR3. The order of the fields is CDR3 protein, CDR3 DNA, clone size, V gene, D gene, J gene. A D gene is named only where the DNA matches it firmly. Clone size is not always given. Where it is, it says once, few, many or a class for expanded clones.

CDR3: CASSPVSGHSWNEQFF
DNA: TGTGCCAGCAGTCCCGTTAGTGGACACTCTTGGAATGAGCAGTTCTTC
size: NA
V: TRBV27
D: NA
J: TRBJ2-1

CDR3: CASTRGQTSSYEQYF
DNA: TGTGCCAGCACTCGAGGGCAGACCAGCTCCTACGAGCAGTACTTC
size: NA
V: TRBV2
D: NA
J: TRBJ2-7

CDR3: CASRSEGNWNSPLHF
DNA: TGTGCCAGTAGGAGCGAGGGCAATTGGAATTCACCCCTCCACTTT
size: NA
V: TRBV19
D: NA
J: TRBJ1-6

CDR3: CASSLRGFDTQYF
DNA: TGTGCCAGCAGCTTACGGGGCTTCGATACGCAGTATTTT
size: NA
V: TRBV7-8
D: NA
J: TRBJ2-3

CDR3: CASSQDRFSGGWETQYF
DNA: TGTGCCAGCAGCCAAGATCGGTTTAGCGGGGGGTGGGAGACCCAGTACTTC
size: once
V: TRBV3-1/TRBV3-2
D: TRBD2
J: TRBJ2-5

CDR3: CASSLDSHEPQHF
DNA: TGTGCCAGCAGTCTGGACAGCCATGAGCCCCAGCATTTT
size: NA
V: TRBV12-3/TRBV12-4
D: NA
J: TRBJ1-5

CDR3: CASSSGQAVNTIYF
DNA: TGCGCCAGCAGTTCGGGACAGGCGGTGAACACCATATATTTT
size: NA
V: TRBV5-1
D: TRBD1
J: TRBJ1-3

CDR3: CASSVGGGSRETQYF
DNA: TGTGCCAGCAGCGTCGGGGGTGGCAGTCGGGAGACCCAGTACTTC
size: NA
V: TRBV9
D: NA
J: TRBJ2-5

CDR3: CASSRGNQPQHF
DNA: TGTGCCAGCAGCAGAGGTAATCAGCCCCAGCATTTT
size: NA
V: TRBV5-4
D: NA
J: TRBJ1-5

CDR3: CASSPPRSSEQTQPQHF
DNA: TGTGCCAGCAGTCCCCCCCGGAGCAGCGAACAGACTCAGCCCCAGCATTTT
size: NA
V: TRBV2
D: NA
J: TRBJ1-5

CDR3: CASSLNSYEQYF
DNA: TGTGCCAGCAGTTTAAACAGTTACGAGCAGTACTTC
size: NA
V: TRBV27
D: NA
J: TRBJ2-7

CDR3: CASSFSTTGLDGYTF
DNA: TGTGCCAGCAGCTTTAGTACGACAGGGTTAGATGGCTACACCTTC
size: NA
V: TRBV7-9
D: TRBD1
J: TRBJ1-2

CDR3: CASSSPDRPFEEKLFF
DNA: TGTGCCAGCAGCTCCCCGGACAGGCCGTTTGAGGAAAAACTGTTTTTT
size: NA
V: TRBV7-8
D: TRBD1
J: TRBJ1-4

CDR3: CASSPREKLFF
DNA: TGTGCCAGCAGTCCTCGTGAAAAACTGTTTTTT
size: once
V: TRBV12-3/TRBV12-4
D: NA
J: TRBJ1-4

CDR3: CASSLKGTQTQYF
DNA: TGTGCCAGCAGCTTGAAGGGGACGCAGACCCAGTACTTC
size: NA
V: TRBV5-6
D: NA
J: TRBJ2-5

CDR3: CASSQGYYSNQPQHF
DNA: TGTGCCAGCAGCCAGGGCTATTACAGCAATCAGCCCCAGCATTTT
size: NA
V: TRBV28
D: NA
J: TRBJ1-5

CDR3: CASSQIQLAGGTGELFF
DNA: TGTGCCAGCAGCCAGATTCAACTAGCGGGGGGGACCGGGGAGCTGTTTTTT
size: NA
V: TRBV9
D: TRBD2
J: TRBJ2-2

CDR3: CAISGQGEVGPQHF
DNA: TGTGCCATCAGTGGACAGGGGGAGGTTGGGCCCCAGCATTTT
size: NA
V: TRBV10-3
D: TRBD1
J: TRBJ1-5

CDR3: CASSQADYRVSREGYTF
DNA: TGTGCCAGCAGCCAGGCCGACTACAGGGTCTCAAGGGAAGGCTACACCTTC
size: once
V: TRBV3-1/TRBV3-2
D: NA
J: TRBJ1-2

CDR3: CASSVGGDHEQYF
DNA: TGTGCCAGCAGCGTGGGGGGGGACCACGAGCAGTACTTC
size: NA
V: TRBV9
D: TRBD2
J: TRBJ2-7

CDR3: CASSPGEGYEQYF
DNA: TGTGCCAGCAGTCCCGGGGAGGGATACGAGCAGTACTTC
size: NA
V: TRBV27
D: TRBD2
J: TRBJ2-7

CDR3: CASSKDSYGYTF
DNA: TGTGCCAGCAGCAAAGACAGCTATGGCTACACCTTC
size: NA
V: TRBV2
D: NA
J: TRBJ1-2

CDR3: CASSEAVGQGIGGYTF
DNA: TGTGCCAGCAGTGAAGCAGTGGGACAGGGCATAGGTGGCTACACCTTC
size: NA
V: TRBV6-1
D: TRBD1
J: TRBJ1-2

CDR3: CASSQDGREQYF
DNA: TGCGCCAGCAGCCAAGACGGCCGGGAGCAATACTTC
size: NA
V: TRBV4-3
D: NA
J: TRBJ2-7

CDR3: CASSLAPGYNEQFF
DNA: TGTGCCAGCAGCTTGGCCCCGGGGTACAATGAGCAGTTCTTC
size: NA
V: TRBV5-8
D: NA
J: TRBJ2-1

CDR3: CAWSLSDRGENTEAFF
DNA: TGTGCCTGGAGTTTGTCGGACAGGGGGGAGAACACTGAAGCTTTCTTT
size: NA
V: TRBV30
D: TRBD1
J: TRBJ1-1

CDR3: CAWQIPGELFF
DNA: TGTGCCTGGCAGATTCCCGGGGAGCTGTTTTTT
size: NA
V: TRBV30
D: NA
J: TRBJ2-2

CDR3: CASSLTPGLNTEAFF
DNA: TGTGCCAGCAGCCTTACCCCGGGGTTGAACACTGAAGCTTTCTTT
size: NA
V: TRBV7-3
D: NA
J: TRBJ1-1

CDR3: CASTDRGTEAFF
DNA: TGTGCCAGCACAGACAGGGGCACTGAAGCTTTCTTT
size: NA
V: TRBV2
D: TRBD1
J: TRBJ1-1

CDR3: CASSLAGWGNTIYF
DNA: TGTGCCAGCAGCTTGGCAGGGTGGGGAAACACCATATATTTT
size: NA
V: TRBV7-9
D: NA
J: TRBJ1-3

CDR3: CATKPEWGMNTEAFF
DNA: TGCGCCACCAAACCGGAGTGGGGTATGAACACTGAAGCTTTCTTT
size: NA
V: TRBV5-1
D: NA
J: TRBJ1-1

CDR3: CASSGDLAGGTQYF
DNA: TGTGCCAGCAGTGGGGACTTGGCCGGTGGGACCCAGTACTTC
size: NA
V: TRBV2
D: NA
J: TRBJ2-5

CDR3: CASSLINQPQHF
DNA: TGTGCCAGCAGCTTGATTAATCAGCCCCAGCATTTT
size: NA
V: TRBV7-9
D: NA
J: TRBJ1-5

CDR3: CASSQDHSSNYGYTF
DNA: TGTGCCAGCAGCCAAGACCACAGTTCTAACTATGGCTACACCTTC
size: NA
V: TRBV4-2
D: NA
J: TRBJ1-2

CDR3: CASSPQRTELTGELFF
DNA: TGTGCCAGCTCACCACAGAGGACAGAGCTCACCGGGGAGCTGTTTTTT
size: NA
V: TRBV18
D: NA
J: TRBJ2-2

CDR3: CASSQRPGTSGGTNEQFF
DNA: TGTGCCAGCAGTCAGAGACCCGGGACTAGCGGGGGGACCAATGAGCAGTTCTTC
size: NA
V: TRBV14
D: TRBD2
J: TRBJ2-1

CDR3: CASSRDTRGETQYF
DNA: TGTGCCAGCAGTCGGGACACCCGGGGAGAGACCCAGTACTTC
size: NA
V: TRBV2
D: NA
J: TRBJ2-5

CDR3: CASSPHRAPNTEAFF
DNA: TGTGCCAGCAGCCCACACAGGGCCCCGAACACTGAAGCTTTCTTT
size: NA
V: TRBV11-2
D: NA
J: TRBJ1-1

CDR3: CASRRQSATETQYF
DNA: TGTGCCAGCAGGAGGCAGTCCGCTACGGAGACCCAGTACTTC
size: NA
V: TRBV5-8
D: NA
J: TRBJ2-5

CDR3: CASSPQGAGNTIYF
DNA: TGTGCCAGCAGTCCTCAGGGCGCTGGAAACACCATATATTTT
size: NA
V: TRBV27
D: NA
J: TRBJ1-3

CDR3: CASSLGTNTEAFF
DNA: TGTGCCAGCAGTTTAGGGACGAACACTGAAGCTTTCTTT
size: NA
V: TRBV12-3/TRBV12-4
D: NA
J: TRBJ1-1

CDR3: CASSLVGVGDTQYF
DNA: TGTGCCAGCAGCTTGGTGGGGGTAGGCGATACGCAGTATTTT
size: NA
V: TRBV5-6
D: NA
J: TRBJ2-3

CDR3: CASSFRSVATNEKLFF
DNA: TGTGCCAGCAGCTTCCGCTCAGTTGCAACTAATGAAAAACTGTTTTTT
size: NA
V: TRBV7-8
D: NA
J: TRBJ1-4

CDR3: CSVEDPTTANTEAFF
DNA: TGCAGCGTTGAAGATCCGACGACCGCGAACACTGAAGCTTTCTTT
size: NA
V: TRBV29-1
D: NA
J: TRBJ1-1

CDR3: CASSQVPGEQYF
DNA: TGTGCCAGCAGCCAAGTACCTGGCGAGCAGTACTTC
size: few
V: TRBV3-1/TRBV3-2
D: NA
J: TRBJ2-7

CDR3: CAWSVGAGAKEAFF
DNA: TGTGCCTGGAGTGTAGGCGCCGGGGCCAAGGAAGCTTTCTTT
size: NA
V: TRBV30
D: NA
J: TRBJ1-1

CDR3: CSVGTGGLGRTNYGYTF
DNA: TGCAGCGTTGGGACAGGGGGCTTGGGTAGAACCAACTATGGCTACACCTTC
size: NA
V: TRBV29-1
D: TRBD1
J: TRBJ1-2

CDR3: CASSPWTGGIDQPQHF
DNA: TGCGCCAGCAGCCCTTGGACAGGGGGCATCGATCAGCCCCAGCATTTT
size: NA
V: TRBV5-1
D: TRBD1
J: TRBJ1-5

CDR3: CASSQMGQSDEKLFF
DNA: TGCGCCAGCAGCCAGATGGGACAGTCTGATGAAAAACTGTTTTTT
size: NA
V: TRBV4-1
D: TRBD1
J: TRBJ1-4

CDR3: CASTPWQTGYNSPLHF
DNA: TGTGCCAGCACTCCTTGGCAGACCGGGTATAATTCACCCCTCCACTTT
size: NA
V: TRBV27
D: NA
J: TRBJ1-6

CDR3: CASSPSPRYEQYF
DNA: TGCGCCAGCAGCCCATCCCCCCGCTACGAGCAGTACTTC
size: NA
V: TRBV5-1
D: NA
J: TRBJ2-7

CDR3: CASSPSGPIGQPQHF
DNA: TGTGCCAGCTCACCATCGGGACCCATTGGACAGCCCCAGCATTTT
size: NA
V: TRBV18
D: NA
J: TRBJ1-5